This paragraph reports one T cell receptor (beta chain). No antigen is known for it. This record belongs to a study of cytomegalovirus exposure and HLA in healthy donors. Study results and caveats: Beyond CMV serostatus, there was no information to go on about immune exposure. As was reported, the HLA-A and HLA-B alleles of most subjects were accurately predicted from TCR beta sequences. TCR beta chains associated with HLA were, in a later analysis, more clonally expanded than equally common others. A highly shared variant cluster was judged a likely technical artifact.

This CDR3 has 15 residues. V shed 5 bases, J shed 7 bases, and the junction held 10 bases outside the gene matches. Germline lookup yields CDR1 SGHAT and CDR2 FQNNGV. PCR was performed using 60 Vbeta and 13 Jbeta primers. Data came from immunoSEQ multiplex PCR; TCRdb stores just in-frame clones and leaves some out. The table gives tens of thousands of clones; the top ten clones make up 17% of it. The clonotype comes from a male donor in good health and CMV-seropositive. Sequencing used PBMCs. The V and J genes are TRBV11-2 and TRBJ1-4; 7 positions agree with TRBD1. The CDR3 region is CASSAYRGRGEKLFF. CDR3 coding DNA: TGTGCCAGCAGCGCTTACAGGGGCCGGGGTGAAAAACTGTTTTTT.